This TCR beta chain was documented in a study of blood T cell repertoires in COVID-19. The repertoire was sequenced with immunoSEQ multiplex PCR; TCRdb's copy has only in-frame clones and lacks some. The profile covers 150,000 to 200,000 clones, with 80% appearing a single time and approximately 6.9% taken by the ten largest. Germline CDR1 is MNHEY and CDR2 is SVGAGI. With 4 bases clipped from V and 4 bases from J, the junction kept 9 bases outside the gene matches. The CDR3 runs 15 residues. The clonotype was recovered from a man in his fifties or sixties with acute or convalescent COVID-19. This chain connects TRBV6-5 to TRBJ1-2; 7 positions agree with TRBD1. The sequenced sample was peripheral blood. Here the CDR3 DNA reads TGTGCCAGCAGTTCCGGACGACAGGGCATCTATGGCTACACCTTC. This codes for CASSSGRQGIYGYTF.